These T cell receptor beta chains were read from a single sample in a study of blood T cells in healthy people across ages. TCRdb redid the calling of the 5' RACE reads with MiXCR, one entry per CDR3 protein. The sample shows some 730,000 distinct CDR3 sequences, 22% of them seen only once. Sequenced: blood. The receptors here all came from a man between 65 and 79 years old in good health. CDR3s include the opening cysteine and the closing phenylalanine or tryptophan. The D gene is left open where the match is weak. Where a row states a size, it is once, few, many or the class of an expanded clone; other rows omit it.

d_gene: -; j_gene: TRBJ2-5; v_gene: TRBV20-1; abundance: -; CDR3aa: CSAVGERGAGKETQYF; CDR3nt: TGCAGTGCCGTGGGCGAACGGGGGGCCGGTAAAGAGACCCAGTACTTC
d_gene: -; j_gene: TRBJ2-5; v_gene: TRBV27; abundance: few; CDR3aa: CASSLRKSETQYF; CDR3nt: TGTGCCAGCAGTTTACGAAAATCAGAGACCCAGTACTTC
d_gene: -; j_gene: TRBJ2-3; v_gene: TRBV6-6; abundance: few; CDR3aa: CASTQRLLDTQYF; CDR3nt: TGTGCCAGCACCCAACGCCTTCTAGATACGCAGTATTTT
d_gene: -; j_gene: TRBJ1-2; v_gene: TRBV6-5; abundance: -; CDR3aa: CASVDTSWTGYTF; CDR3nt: TGTGCCAGTGTTGACACCAGCTGGACTGGCTACACCTTC
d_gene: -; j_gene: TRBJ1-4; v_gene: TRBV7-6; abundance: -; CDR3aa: CASSLVAAGGEKLFF; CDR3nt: TGTGCCAGCAGCTTAGTGGCTGCCGGAGGTGAAAAACTGTTTTTT
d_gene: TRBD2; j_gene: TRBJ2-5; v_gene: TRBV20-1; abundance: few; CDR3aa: CSASSGGGEQETQYF; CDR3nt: TGCAGTGCCTCCAGCGGGGGGGGTGAGCAAGAGACCCAGTACTTC
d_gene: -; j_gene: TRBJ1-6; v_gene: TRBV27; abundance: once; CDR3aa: CASSLRDAFSPLHF; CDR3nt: TGTGCCAGCAGTTTAAGGGATGCCTTTTCACCCCTCCACTTT
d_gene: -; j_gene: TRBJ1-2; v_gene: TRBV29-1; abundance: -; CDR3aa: CSVALGINYGYTF; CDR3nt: TGCAGCGTTGCCCTCGGGATTAACTATGGCTACACCTTC
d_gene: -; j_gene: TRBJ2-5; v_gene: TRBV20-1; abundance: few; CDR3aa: CSAGRIRGQETQYF; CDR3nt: TGCAGTGCGGGACGGATTAGGGGTCAAGAGACCCAGTACTTC
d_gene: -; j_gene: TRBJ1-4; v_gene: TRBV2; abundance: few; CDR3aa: CASKGDGREKLFF; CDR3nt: TGTGCCAGCAAGGGGGATGGACGGGAAAAACTGTTTTTT
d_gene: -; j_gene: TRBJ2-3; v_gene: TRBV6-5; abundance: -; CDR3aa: CASSYSRAGTQYF; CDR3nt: TGTGCCAGCAGTTACTCGAGGGCCGGTACGCAGTATTTT
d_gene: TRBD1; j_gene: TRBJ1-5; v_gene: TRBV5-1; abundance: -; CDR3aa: CASSWGTGNQPQHF; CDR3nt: TGCGCCAGCAGCTGGGGGACAGGCAATCAGCCCCAGCATTTT
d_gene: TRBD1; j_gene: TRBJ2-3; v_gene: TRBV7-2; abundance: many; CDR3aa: CASSFRGTGNTDTQYF; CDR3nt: TGTGCCAGCAGCTTCCGCGGGACAGGGAACACAGATACGCAGTATTTT
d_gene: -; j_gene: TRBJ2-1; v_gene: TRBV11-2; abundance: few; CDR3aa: CASSLVEQLHEQFF; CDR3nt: TGTGCCAGCAGCTTAGTTGAGCAGCTCCATGAGCAGTTCTTC
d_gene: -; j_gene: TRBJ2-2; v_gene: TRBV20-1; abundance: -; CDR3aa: CSARHSNTGELFF; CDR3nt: TGCAGTGCCCGCCATTCGAACACCGGGGAGCTGTTTTTT
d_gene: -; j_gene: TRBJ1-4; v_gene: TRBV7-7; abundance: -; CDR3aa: CASSLAAARNEKLFF; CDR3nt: TGTGCCAGCAGCTTAGCGGCCGCCAGGAATGAAAAACTGTTTTTT
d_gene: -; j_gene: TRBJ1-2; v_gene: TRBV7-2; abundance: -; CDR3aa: CATGVANYGYTF; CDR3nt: TGTGCCACTGGGGTAGCTAACTATGGCTACACCTTC
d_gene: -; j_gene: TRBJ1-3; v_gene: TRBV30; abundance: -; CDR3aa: CAWTPGQLSGNTIYF; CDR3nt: TGTGCCTGGACCCCAGGACAACTCTCTGGAAACACCATATATTTT
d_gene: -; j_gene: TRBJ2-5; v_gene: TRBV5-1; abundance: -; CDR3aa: CASSFEWAGETQYF; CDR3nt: TGCGCCAGCAGCTTTGAATGGGCTGGGGAGACCCAGTACTTC
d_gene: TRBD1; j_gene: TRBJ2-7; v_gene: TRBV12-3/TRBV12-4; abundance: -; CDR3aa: CASGTGQIYEQYF; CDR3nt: TGTGCCAGCGGAACGGGACAGATCTACGAGCAGTACTTC
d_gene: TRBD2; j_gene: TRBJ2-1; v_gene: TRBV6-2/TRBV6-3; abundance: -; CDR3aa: CASLRLAGTGEQFF; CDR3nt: TGTGCCAGCCTACGACTAGCGGGAACGGGAGAGCAGTTCTTC
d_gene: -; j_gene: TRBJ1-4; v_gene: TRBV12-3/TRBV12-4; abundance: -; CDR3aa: CASRLTGSTNEKLFF; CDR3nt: TGTGCCAGCAGGCTTACAGGGTCGACTAATGAAAAACTGTTTTTT
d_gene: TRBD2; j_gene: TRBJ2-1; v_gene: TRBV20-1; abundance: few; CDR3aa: CSARDAGGPNEQFF; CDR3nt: TGCAGTGCTAGAGATGCGGGAGGGCCGAATGAGCAGTTCTTC
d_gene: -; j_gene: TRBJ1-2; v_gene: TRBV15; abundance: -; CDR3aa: CATSRDRTDYGYTF; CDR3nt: TGTGCCACCAGCAGAGATCGGACGGATTATGGCTACACCTTC
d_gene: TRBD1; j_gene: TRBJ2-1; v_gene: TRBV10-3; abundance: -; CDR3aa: CAIKFGRGREDEQFF; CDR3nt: TGTGCCATCAAGTTCGGAAGGGGGCGCGAGGATGAGCAGTTCTTC